Included here is one T cell receptor (beta chain) sequence, with context. The target antigen is unknown. Relative to the germline gene, one junction end is altered; a read error may explain this. Division of CD4+ cells produced a CD45RA+ naive subset and a CD45RA-negative memory subset. Deep-level settings were used for running the assay. Some clones are missing from TCRdb's copy, which holds only in-frame ones; the method was immunoSEQ multiplex PCR. Counted here are more than 1,200,000 clones, approximately 98.5% occurring once; the ten biggest clones make up approximately 0.38%. This CDR3 is built from 15 residues. The V gene's germline CDR1 is SSHAT and CDR2 FNYEAQ (reference sequence). This specimen comes from a study of shared clonotypes between healthy human individuals. Study overall: Three plates were used per donor for CD4 naive, three for CD4 memory, two for CD8 naive and one for CD8 memory. Study outcomes and limitations: Approximately 4.6% of naive CD4 clonotypes were shared across a handful of donors.

The sample was naive CD4+ T cells sorted from blood. Subset of the sample: CD45RA+ positively selected. The rearrangement uses TRBV7-7 and TRBJ2-7; D not resolved. This TCR was sampled from a man aged 25 to 45 in good health. This CDR3 reads CASSPGLSRVDEQYF. The CDR3 DNA follows: TGTGCTAGCAGTCCCGGGCTCTCTCGTGTTGACGAGCAGTACTTC.